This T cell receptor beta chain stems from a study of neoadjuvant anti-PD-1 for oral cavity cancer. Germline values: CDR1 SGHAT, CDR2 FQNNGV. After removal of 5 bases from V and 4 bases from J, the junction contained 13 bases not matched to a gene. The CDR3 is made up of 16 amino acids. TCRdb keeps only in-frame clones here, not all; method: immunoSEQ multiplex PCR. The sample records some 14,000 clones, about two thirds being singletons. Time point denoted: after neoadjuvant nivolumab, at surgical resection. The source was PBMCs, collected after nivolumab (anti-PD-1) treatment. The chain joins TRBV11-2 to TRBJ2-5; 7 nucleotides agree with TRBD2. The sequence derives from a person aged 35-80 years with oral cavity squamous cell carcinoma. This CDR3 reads CASSPAGGGVSETQYF. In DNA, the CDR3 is TGTGCCAGCAGCCCCGCTGGGGGAGGGGTATCAGAGACCCAGTACTTC. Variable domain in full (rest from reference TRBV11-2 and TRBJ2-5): EAGVAQSPRYKIIEKRQSVAFWCNPISGHATLYWYQQILGQGPKLLIQFQNNGVVDDSQLPKDRFSAERLKGVDSTLKIQPAKLEDSAVYLCASSPAGGGVSETQYFGPGTRLLVL.